The 10 T cell receptor beta chains below all came from one sample that was sequenced in a study of blood T cells in healthy people across ages. A second about 7 to 12 cycle PCR used barcoded and J-beta primers. TCRdb used MiXCR to reprocess the 5' RACE reads, holding one entry per CDR3 protein. The repertoire has 800,000 or so distinct CDR3 sequences, less than 80% of them found once; the top ten carry roughly a quarter. The sequencing sample was made of blood. The source of these receptors is a man aged 25-40 years in good health.

Here the CDR3 reads CASSGGVSEELFF. The CDR3 DNA reads as TGTGCCAGCTCCGGGGGGGTGAGCGAGGAGCTGTTTTTT. J is TRBJ2-2 and V is TRBV9, with 8 bases fitting TRBD2. The V gene end was trimmed by 7 bases and the J gene end by 10 bases; junction bases not matched to a gene: 9. There are 13 residues in the CDR3. Germline V gene lookup returns CDR1 SGDLS and CDR2 YYNGEE.

V and J are TRBV20-1 and TRBJ1-2; 8 bases are a match to TRBD1. V was pared by 1 base and J by 7 bases, with 8 bases of the junction left unmatched. Germline lookup yields CDR1 DFQATT and CDR2 SNEGSKA (reference sequence). The CDR3 sequence is 14 residues long. CDR3 bases: TGCAGTGCTAGAGCGGACAGGGCCATGGGTGGCTACACCTTC. Its translation is CSARADRAMGGYTF.

Details on this clonotype: At one end, the junction sequence differs from germline, possibly due to a read error. The chain combines TRBV7-2 with TRBJ1-2, with D possibly matching TRBD1 (5 bases). CDR1 SGHTA and CDR2 FQGNSA come from the germline V gene. This CDR3 region has 16 residues. CDR3 in DNA: TGTGCCAGCAGCTGGCCCCGGACAATTTCTAACCATGGCTACACCTTC. Protein sequence: CASSWPRTISNHGYTF.

The chain carries TRBV4-3 and TRBJ1-2; no firm D call. The germline CDR1 and CDR2 sequences are LGHNA and YSLEER. Between the trimmed V and J ends, which lost 2 bases and 2 bases, there was a span of 9 bases. The CDR3 length is 14 residues. The CDR3: CASSQYAANYGYTF. CDR3 DNA: TGCGCCAGCAGCCAATACGCTGCCAACTATGGCTACACCTTC.

The chain couples TRBV4-3 to TRBJ1-6; D is uncertain. Germline V gene data show CDR1 as LGHNA and CDR2 as YSLEER. V was shortened by 4 bases and J by 8 bases, with 18 bases between the two germline ends. The CDR3 runs to 16 residues. CDR3 nucleotide sequence: TGCGCCAGCAGCCTAGATTTAGAACAGAATGATTCACCCCTCCACTTT. Translated, it gives CASSLDLEQNDSPLHF.

CDR3 in amino acids: CASRTFQGVMVYEQYF. The CDR3 DNA reads as TGTGCCAGCAGGACTTTCCAGGGAGTAATGGTTTACGAGCAGTACTTC. J is TRBJ2-7 and V is TRBV28; D tentatively reads TRBD1 or TRBD2 (5 bases each). The CDR3 runs to 16 residues. V was pared by 6 bases and J by 4 bases, with 22 bases between. CDR1 MDHEN and CDR2 SYDVKM come from the germline V gene.

The rearrangement links TRBV27 to TRBJ2-6, with TRBD2 as a possible D gene (5 bases). This CDR3 has 14 amino acids. Germline CDR1 reads MNHEY; CDR2 reads SMNVEV (reference sequence). Trimming cost V 4 bases and J 5 bases, with 9 bases left between them. CDR3: CASSSPGWANVLTF. CDR3 nucleotides: TGTGCCAGCAGTTCTCCGGGGTGGGCCAACGTCCTGACTTTC.

This clonotype was seen a few times. The V and J genes are TRBV20-1 and TRBJ1-1; D remains unclear. Per germline, CDR1 DFQATT and CDR2 SNEGSKA (reference sequence). The ends were cut back, 1 base at V and 6 bases at J, with 12 bases in the middle. The CDR3 is 13 residues long. CDR3 coding DNA: TGCAGTGCTAGAGGGAGAACCTCCGCTGAAGCTTTCTTT. It translates to CSARGRTSAEAFF.

V usage is TRBV7-9 and J usage is TRBJ2-7; D perhaps matches TRBD1 (6 bases). Germline V CDR1 and CDR2: SEHNR, FQNEAQ (reference sequence). This CDR3 region has 14 residues. V lost 3 bases to trimming and J lost 3 bases, with 12 bases between them. The CDR3 is CASSFNREIYEQYF. The DNA for the CDR3 is TGTGCCAGCAGCTTCAACAGGGAGATCTACGAGCAGTACTTC.

This rearrangement joins TRBV25-1 to TRBJ1-2; D perhaps matches TRBD1 (5 bases). The CDR3 contains 14 residues. Between the trimmed V and J ends, which lost 3 bases and 7 bases, there was a span of 15 bases. Germline V lookup: CDR1 MGHDK, CDR2 SYGVNS. The CDR3 DNA follows: TGTGCCAGCAGTGACGGCATCCTCGGGGCTGGCTACACCTTC. Its translation: CASSDGILGAGYTF.